Described below is a single TCR beta chain sequence and its context. No antigen is known for it. TCRdb keeps only in-frame clones here, not all; method: immunoSEQ multiplex PCR. The sample has some 180,000 clones; around 90% are singletons. This entry belongs to a study of Ad26.COV2.S vaccination and SARS-CoV-2 variants. Overall study results and limits: Possible underestimation of total T cell responses by the TCR breadth and depth analyses was noted.

This clonotype was sampled from a human donor who had recovered from COVID-19. This specimen was peripheral blood, taken after recovery from COVID-19.

CDR3 residues: CASSLEGTGVGEQYF. The CDR3 DNA sequence: TGTGCCAGCAGCTTGGAGGGGACAGGGGTGGGCGAGCAGTACTTC. The rearrangement uses TRBV7-2 and TRBJ2-7; TRBD1 matches at 10 bases. CDR1 SGHTA and CDR2 FQGNSA come from the germline V gene. Germline trimming cut 3 bases from V and 6 bases from J; bases unmatched to any gene: 8. The CDR3 extends over 15 amino acids.